This T cell receptor beta chain was identified during a study of blood T cell repertoires in COVID-19. The CDR3 spans 16 residues. Profiling relied on immunoSEQ multiplex PCR, and the TCRdb table lists in-frame clones only, not all of them. The sample gives 400,000 to 450,000 clones, around 90% of which show up once; about 0.6% is in the top ten. The sequence was obtained from a man between 18 and 29 years old who had recovered from COVID-19. Input material: PBMCs or T cells enriched from blood (not recorded which). The gene calls are TRBV21-1 and TRBJ2-5; TRBD1 was called by the table and not checked on the DNA. TRBV21-1 is deemed a pseudogene. The CDR3 DNA sequence: TGTGCCAGCAGCAAAGAGGGGGACAGGGAAGGAGAGACCCAGTACTTC. Residues: CASSKEGDREGETQYF.